This T cell receptor (beta chain) was retrieved from a study of follicular helper T cells after annual influenza vaccination listed by TCRdb under 2017. With respect to the entire study: Blood was collected on days 0, 7 and 28 after each seasonal influenza vaccination. The 2013-2014 samples were cryopreserved, while the 2015 samples were processed right after collection. Multi-year samples were obtained from about 6 subjects, with two vaccination seasons covered for a few subjects and three seasons covered for two subjects. One week after vaccination, a second recruited cohort of more than nine subjects (Table S1) displayed a similar ICOS+CD38+ cTfh response. To study recall of cTfh clones, some subjects were followed through successive annual vaccinations in the 2013-2014, 2014-2015 and 2015-2016 seasons.

The sample's time point label, in plain terms: 2014-2015 season, pre-vaccination. Adults received seasonal inactivated influenza vaccine (Fluvarix), and TCRB sequencing tracked sorted blood CD4 subsets before and after vaccination. To be eligible, subjects had to live in the community and must not have received influenza vaccine in the previous 6 months. Exclusions included influenza vaccine contraindications, substance abuse, HIV/AIDS, active malignancy, immunomodulatory medication and active illness such as respiratory infection. Between roughly 35 and 100 mL of blood was sampled per time point. Either Ficoll-Paque PLUS or SepMate separation was used to isolate PBMC. CXCR5- memory CD4 T cells were sorted as a comparison non-Tfh subset. Before DNA extraction, cell subsets were sorted from PBMC on a BD FACS Aria. Points on this clone: Its antigen is not yet known. Nothing much larger sits one base from this clone, and base qualities are not available.

Library construction relied on the immunoSEQ multiplex PCR assay. Adaptive Biotechnologies carried out TCRB amplification, library preparation, sequencing and preliminary bioinformatics at Survey level resolution. The original methods were these. Clonality was calculated in R as 1 minus normalized Shannon entropy, and the Gini index was computed with the R package ineq. To get the overlap score, the summed counts of shared sequences were divided by the total counts of all sequences in both of the compared samples. Shared-clonotype significance used Fisher's exact test assuming a theoretical repertoire of 10^7 TCRB sequences. TCRdb provides this immuneACCESS table in a form limited to in-frame rearrangements. Some clones are lacking; in checked studies, under half of them reflect an unresolved V gene, and why the rest are absent is not known. The V and J calls and clone size are taken from that table; D and trimming were inferred from the DNA. The table for this sample lists roughly 14,000 clones; 70% to 90% of them were counted only once. About 0.26% of the sample is in the top ten clones.

Paper-wide results and their limitations: Productive TCRB sequences were recovered from only roughly 8.5-23% of analyzed cells, so rare clonotypes could not be sampled. Successive annual vaccinations recalled a recurrent oligoclonal ICOS+CD38+ cTfh response that contained tetramer and AIM influenza-specific clonotypes. Day 7 ICOS+CD38+ clones were most often found later in ICOS-CD38- cTfh, suggesting that subset may serve as a memory reservoir. ICOS+CD38+ cTfh clonality correlated with the frequency of that population, and its change correlated with the change in circulating plasmablast frequency. When influenza clone enrichment was assessed, the possibility that the much larger non-cTfh compartments were undersampled could not be excluded.

In the germline V gene, CDR1 corresponds to SNHLY and CDR2 to FYNNEI. The junction shows trimming of 3 bases on V and 11 bases on J, plus 13 bases between the germline ends. From the cysteine up to the phenylalanine, the CDR3 has a length of 13 residues. CDR3 DNA is the only sequence kept; it has 39 bases, read in frame from the first base. The sequenced sample was CXCR5- memory CD4+ T cells sorted from blood, obtained on the day of influenza vaccination. The sample's cell subset or site, from its label and the paper: CXCR5- memory CD4 T cells. The sequence derives from an adult who received the influenza vaccine. The chain was built from TRBV2 and TRBJ1-4, and TRBD1 may be the D gene, going by 6 matching bases. The CDR3 in this case is CASSEGLQGKLFF. DNA sequence: TGTGCCAGCAGTGAGGGCTTGCAGGGGAAACTGTTTTTT.